Shown below are 22 T cell receptor beta chains from a single sample sequenced in a study of blood T cell repertoires in COVID-19. The method was immunoSEQ multiplex PCR; TCRdb's version includes in-frame clones alone and lacks a portion of them. The sample has roughly 130,000 clones, about 92% seen once. The specimen was peripheral blood. The receptors here all came from a man between 60 and 75 years old with COVID-19, enrolled during active disease.

The rearrangement links TRBV4-3 to TRBJ1-2; D is ambiguous. Germline CDR1 LGHNA, CDR2 YSLEER. The V end lost 1 base, the J end lost 8 bases, and 17 bases lay between the germline ends. The CDR3 is 15 residues long. This CDR3 is CASSQVNTGFQGYTF. For the CDR3, the DNA is TGCGCCAGCAGCCAAGTTAATACGGGGTTTCAGGGCTACACCTTC.

J is TRBJ1-6 and V is TRBV19, with D possibly matching TRBD1 (6 bases). The CDR3 has 14 amino acids. V was pared by 5 bases and J by 8 bases, with 13 bases between. Germline V gives CDR1 LNHDA, CDR2 SQIVND (reference sequence). DNA of the CDR3: TGTGCCAGTAGTGCGACAGGCCAATATTCACCCCTCCACTTT. This gives the protein CASSATGQYSPLHF.

CDR3 sequence reads: CASSPEPGSYNEKLFF. In DNA, the CDR3 is TGTGCCAGCAGCCCAGAACCGGGGTCTTATAATGAAAAACTGTTTTTT. The chain has TRBV5-4 and TRBJ1-4; the D is unclear. The V end lost 4 bases, the J end lost 4 bases, and 17 bases lay between the germline ends. The CDR3 is 16 residues long. The germline V gene encodes CDR1 SGHNT and CDR2 YYREEE (reference sequence).

There are many counts of this clone. The chain has TRBV5-1 and TRBJ2-7, with 10 bases aligning to TRBD2. J lost 2 bases, V lost 2 bases, and 4 bases had no gene match. The CDR3 has 15 residues. Germline CDR1 is SGHRS and CDR2 is YFSETQ. The CDR3 sequence: CASSFRLAGAYEQYF. The DNA of the CDR3 is TGCGCCAGCAGCTTTCGGCTAGCGGGGGCCTACGAGCAGTACTTC.

In DNA, the CDR3 is TGTGCCAGTAGTAGTCGGACAGGGGGCTACGAGCAGTACTTC. Amino acids: CASSSRTGGYEQYF. The rearrangement uses TRBV19 and TRBJ2-7, with 10 nucleotides matching TRBD1. Trimming removed 4 bases from V and 3 bases from J; junction bases left unmatched: 3. The length of the CDR3 is 14 residues. Germline loops: CDR1 LNHDA, CDR2 SQIVND (reference sequence). Full variable domain (rest looked up from reference TRBV19 and TRBJ2-7): DGGITQSPKYLFRKEGQNVTLSCEQNLNHDAMYWYRQDPGQGLRLIYYSQIVNDFQKGDIAEGYSVSREKKESFPLTVTSAQKNPTAFYLCASSSRTGGYEQYFGPGTRLTVT.

The V call is TRBV7-2, the J call TRBJ1-2, with TRBD1 identical over 8 bases. CDR3 length equals 14 residues. Germline assignment: CDR1 SGHTA and CDR2 FQGNSA. J gave up 4 bases and V 4 bases, and 5 bases lay outside the gene matches. The CDR3 nucleotides are TGTGCCAGCAGCTCATTGGACAGGGTCTATGGCTACACCTTC. Its translation: CASSSLDRVYGYTF. The full variable domain, completed using reference TRBV7-2 and TRBJ1-2, is GAGVSQSPSNKVTEKGKDVELRCDPISGHTALYWYRQSLGQGLEFLIYFQGNSAPDKSGLPSDRFSAERTGGSVSTLTIQRTQQEDSAVYLCASSSLDRVYGYTFGSGTRLTVV.

The chain uses TRBV6-4 and TRBJ2-2, with TRBD1 identical over 9 bases. This CDR3 comprises 16 residues. Germline trimming cut 2 bases from V and 3 bases from J; bases unmatched to any gene: 4. The germline gives CDR1 MRHNA, CDR2 SNTAGT. Written as DNA, the CDR3 is TGTGCCAGCAGTGACGGGGGACAGGGAGACACCGGGGAGCTGTTTTTT. Its translation: CASSDGGQGDTGELFF.

CDR3 residues: CASSPLGLYNEQFF. Written as DNA, the CDR3 is TGTGCCAGCAGCCCCCTGGGGCTTTACAATGAGCAGTTCTTC. The chain employs TRBV11-1 and TRBJ2-1, with D tentatively TRBD1 (5 bases). This CDR3 has 14 amino acids. CDR1 SGHAT and CDR2 FQDESV come from the germline V gene (reference sequence). V was shortened by 5 bases and J by 4 bases, with 12 bases between the two germline ends.

The chain combines TRBV5-8 with TRBJ2-1; 12 bases match TRBD2. The CDR3 is made up of 19 amino acids. The V gene's germline CDR1 is SGHTS and CDR2 YDEGEE. With 1 base clipped from V and 1 base from J, the junction kept 9 bases outside the gene matches. As DNA, the CDR3 is TGTGCCAGCAGCTTGTTATGGCTAGCGGGAGGGCCTTCCTACAATGAGCAGTTCTTC. It translates to CASSLLWLAGGPSYNEQFF.

This clone came up a few times. V usage is TRBV2 and J usage is TRBJ2-1, with no clear D. The CDR3 sequence is 13 residues long. CDR1 is SNHLY, CDR2 FYNNEI, per germline. Between the trimmed V and J ends, which lost 3 bases and 2 bases, there was a span of 5 bases. In nucleotides, the CDR3 is TGTGCCAGCAGTGAGAACACCTACAATGAGCAGTTCTTC. Protein product: CASSENTYNEQFF.

The chain employs TRBV24-1 and TRBJ2-2; possibly TRBD2 for D (6 bases). V lost 3 bases and J lost 1, with 11 bases in between. Per the germline V gene, CDR1 is KGHDR and CDR2 is SFDVKD. This CDR3 is built from 16 residues. The CDR3 region has the DNA TGTGCCACCAGTGATGTGACTAGAGTGAACACCGGGGAGCTGTTTTTT. Residues: CATSDVTRVNTGELFF.

The J gene is TRBJ2-1, the V gene TRBV9; 13 nucleotides align to TRBD2. Germline-derived CDR1 and CDR2 are SGDLS and YYNGEE. V shed 3 bases and J 9 bases; nucleotides not matched to a gene: 9. This CDR3 region has 16 residues. CDR3: CASSARGLAGVVEQFF. In nucleotides, the CDR3 is TGTGCCAGCAGCGCCCGAGGACTAGCGGGAGTCGTTGAGCAGTTCTTC.

The V call is TRBV28, the J call TRBJ1-4; D is undetermined. This CDR3 has 13 amino acids. Trimming pared 2 bases from V and 7 bases from J, leaving 8 bases between. Germline V lookup: CDR1 MDHEN, CDR2 SYDVKM. The CDR3 loop reads CASSLGRREKLFF. CDR3 sequence (DNA): TGTGCCAGCAGTTTAGGCAGGCGTGAAAAACTGTTTTTT.

This clone appeared a single time. J is TRBJ2-7 and V is TRBV10-1; 9 nucleotides line up with TRBD1. The ends lost 6 bases at V and 4 bases at J; junction bases unmatched: 7. Looked up from germline, CDR1 is WNHNN and CDR2 is SYGVQD (reference sequence). The CDR3 spans 14 residues. This CDR3 reads CASSDPDRGYEQYF. CDR3 nucleotides: TGCGCCAGCAGCGACCCGGACAGGGGATACGAGCAGTACTTC.

This clone was seen just once. The genes are TRBV6-5 and TRBJ1-2, with TRBD1 matching 8 bases. This CDR3 region has 13 residues. V gave up 6 bases and J gave up 4 bases; unmatched junction bases: 4. Germline CDR1 and CDR2: MNHEY and SVGAGI. The DNA for the CDR3 is TGTGCCAGCAGCCGGGACAGGTCCTATGGCTACACCTTC. This translates into CASSRDRSYGYTF.

The genes are TRBV5-1 and TRBJ2-7, with TRBD2 matching 9 bases. The V gene's germline CDR1 is SGHRS and CDR2 YFSETQ. This CDR3 has 14 amino acids. V lost 4 bases and J lost 3; bases outside the gene matches: 5. The CDR3 loop reads CASSESSGIYEQYF. The CDR3, as DNA: TGCGCCAGCAGCGAATCTAGCGGGATCTACGAGCAGTACTTC.

The chain combines TRBV3-1 (or the pseudogene TRBV3-2) with TRBJ1-3, with 7 bases fitting TRBD1. Germline trimming cut 5 bases from V and 3 bases from J; bases unmatched to any gene: 7. Germline-derived CDR1 and CDR2 are LGHDT and YNNKEL (reference sequence). The CDR3 sequence is 15 residues long. The CDR3 DNA sequence: TGTGCCAGCAGCGACAGGGTATCTATTGGAAACACCATATATTTT. Its protein product is CASSDRVSIGNTIYF.

The chain has TRBV18 and TRBJ2-7, with 9 bases identical to TRBD1. The CDR3 has 15 amino acids. Germline values: CDR1 KGHSH, CDR2 LQKENI. V trimming: 3 bases; J trimming: 3 bases; junction bases outside the gene matches: 6. CDR3 residues: CASSPRGQGIYEQYF. The CDR3 region has the DNA TGTGCCAGCTCACCGAGGGGACAGGGTATCTACGAGCAGTACTTC.

The chain employs TRBV18 and TRBJ2-3, with 11 bases aligning to TRBD2. In germline, CDR1 is KGHSH, CDR2 LQKENI. The CDR3 extends over 16 amino acids. V lost 4 bases and J lost 0; bases outside the gene matches: 3. The chain's CDR3 is CASSRGTSGSTDTQYF. The CDR3 DNA sequence: TGTGCCAGCTCACGAGGGACTAGCGGAAGCACAGATACGCAGTATTTT.

This chain joins TRBV28 and TRBJ2-3; TRBD2 agrees at 9 bases. This CDR3 is built from 15 residues. V was clipped by 4 bases and J by 0 bases; unmatched bases: 2. The germline V gene has CDR1 MDHEN and CDR2 SYDVKM. The CDR3 loop is CASSSSGVSTDTQYF. In nucleotides, the CDR3 is TGTGCCAGCAGTTCTAGCGGGGTTAGCACAGATACGCAGTATTTT.

The rearrangement uses TRBV27 and TRBJ1-4; D ambiguous. Trimming cost V 5 bases and J 3 bases, with 10 bases left between them. CDR3 length: 14 amino acids. Germline V lookup: CDR1 MNHEY, CDR2 SMNVEV (reference sequence). CDR3 nucleotide sequence: TGTGCCAGCAGTCCGCAGGTTCCTAATGAAAAACTGTTTTTT. Translation gives CASSPQVPNEKLFF.

The chain links TRBV6-2 or TRBV6-3 to TRBJ2-2; D is possibly TRBD2 (6 bases). The CDR3 has 15 amino acids. Germline V CDR1 and CDR2: MNHEY, SVGEGT. V lost 5 bases and J lost 5, with 15 bases in between. The CDR3 DNA sequence: TGTGCCAGCAGTCGCCCCCCGGGGGATACCGGGGAGCTGTTTTTT. It translates to CASSRPPGDTGELFF.